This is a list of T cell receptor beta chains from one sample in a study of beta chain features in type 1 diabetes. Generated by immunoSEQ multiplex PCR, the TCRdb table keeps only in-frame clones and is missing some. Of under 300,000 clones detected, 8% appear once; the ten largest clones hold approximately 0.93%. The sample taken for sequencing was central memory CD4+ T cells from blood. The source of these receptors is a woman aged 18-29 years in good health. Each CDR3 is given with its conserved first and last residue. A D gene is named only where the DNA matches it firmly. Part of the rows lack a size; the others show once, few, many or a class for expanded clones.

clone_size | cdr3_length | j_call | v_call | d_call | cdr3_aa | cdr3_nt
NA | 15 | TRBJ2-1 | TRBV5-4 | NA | CASSLASSSYNEQFF | TGTGCCAGCAGCTTGGCTTCCAGCTCCTACAATGAGCAGTTCTTC
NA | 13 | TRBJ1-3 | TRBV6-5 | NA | CASRDGGGNTIYF | TGTGCCAGCAGGGACGGAGGGGGAAACACCATATATTTT
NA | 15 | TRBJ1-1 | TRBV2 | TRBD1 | CASKRDSPSIAEAFF | TGTGCCAGCAAACGGGACAGCCCTAGTATCGCTGAAGCTTTCTTT
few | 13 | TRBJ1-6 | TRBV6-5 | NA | CASRGQLNSPLHF | TGTGCCAGCAGGGGCCAGCTAAATTCACCCCTCCACTTT
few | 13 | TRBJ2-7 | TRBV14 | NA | CASSQGFRYEQYF | TGTGCCAGCAGCCAAGGTTTCCGCTACGAGCAGTACTTC
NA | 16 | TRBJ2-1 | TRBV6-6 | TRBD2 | CASKAGTSGRYNEQFF | TGTGCCAGCAAGGCCGGTACTAGCGGGCGATACAATGAGCAGTTCTTC
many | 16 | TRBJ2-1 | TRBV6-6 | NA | CASSYRGGGKVNEQFF | TGTGCCAGCAGTTATAGAGGAGGGGGCAAGGTCAATGAGCAGTTCTTC
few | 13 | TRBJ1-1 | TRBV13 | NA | CASSLVVNTEAFF | TGTGCCAGCAGCTTAGTAGTAAACACTGAAGCTTTCTTT
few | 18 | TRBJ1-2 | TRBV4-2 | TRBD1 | CASSQDTQTRGRDYGYTF | TGTGCCAGCAGCCAAGATACTCAAACGAGGGGGCGCGACTATGGCTACACCTTC
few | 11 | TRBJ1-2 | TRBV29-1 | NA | CSVSFGDGYTF | TGCAGCGTCTCCTTCGGGGATGGCTACACCTTC
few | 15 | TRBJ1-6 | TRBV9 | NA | CASSVGGGWGSPLHF | TGTGCCAGCAGCGTAGGTGGGGGTTGGGGATCACCCCTCCACTTT
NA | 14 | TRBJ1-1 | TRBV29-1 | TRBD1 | CSVGDRRMNTEAFF | TGCAGCGTGGGGGACAGACGGATGAACACTGAAGCTTTCTTT
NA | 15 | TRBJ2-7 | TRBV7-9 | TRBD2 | CASSLMASGNYEQYF | TGTGCCAGCAGCTTAATGGCTAGCGGGAACTACGAGCAGTACTTC
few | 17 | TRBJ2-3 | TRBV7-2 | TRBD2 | CASKTGLSGAATDTQYF | TGTGCCAGCAAAACCGGTCTGAGCGGGGCTGCCACAGATACGCAGTATTTT
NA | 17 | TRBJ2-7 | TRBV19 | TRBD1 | CASRPGQGDWSSYEQYF | TGTGCCAGTAGGCCGGGACAGGGGGATTGGAGCTCCTACGAGCAGTACTTC
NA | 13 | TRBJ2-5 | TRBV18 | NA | CASSYRWGETQYF | TGTGCCAGCTCATATCGCTGGGGAGAGACCCAGTACTTC
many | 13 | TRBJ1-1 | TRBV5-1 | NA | CASSSGGDAEAFF | TGCGCCAGCAGCTCTGGGGGAGACGCTGAAGCTTTCTTT
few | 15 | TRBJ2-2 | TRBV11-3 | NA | CASSPRNLNTGELFF | TGTGCCAGCAGCCCGAGGAACCTGAACACCGGGGAGCTGTTTTTT
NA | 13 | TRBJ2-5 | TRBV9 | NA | CASSLGLRETQYF | TGTGCCAGCAGCCTCGGTCTGAGGGAGACCCAGTACTTC
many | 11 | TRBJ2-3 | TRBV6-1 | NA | CASSVADTQYF | TGTGCCAGCAGTGTGGCGGATACGCAGTATTTT
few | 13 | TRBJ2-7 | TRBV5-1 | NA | CASSTGSLYEQYF | TGCGCCAGCAGCACCGGGTCTCTATACGAGCAGTACTTC